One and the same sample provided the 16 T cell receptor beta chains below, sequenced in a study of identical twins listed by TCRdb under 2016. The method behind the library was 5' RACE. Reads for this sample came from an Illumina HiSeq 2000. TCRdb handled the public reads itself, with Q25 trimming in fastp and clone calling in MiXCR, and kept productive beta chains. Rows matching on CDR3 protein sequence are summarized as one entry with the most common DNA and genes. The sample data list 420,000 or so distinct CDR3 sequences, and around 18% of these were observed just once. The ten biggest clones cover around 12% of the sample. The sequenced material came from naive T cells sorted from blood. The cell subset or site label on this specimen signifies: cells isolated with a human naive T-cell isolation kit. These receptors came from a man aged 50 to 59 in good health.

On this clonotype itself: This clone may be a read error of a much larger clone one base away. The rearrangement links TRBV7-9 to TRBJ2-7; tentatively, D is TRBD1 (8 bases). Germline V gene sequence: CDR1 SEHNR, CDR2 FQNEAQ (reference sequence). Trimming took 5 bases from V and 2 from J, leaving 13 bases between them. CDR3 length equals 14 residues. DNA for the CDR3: TGTGCCAGCAGCGGGGGGGACAGGACCTACGAGCAGTACTTC. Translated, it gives CASSGGDRTYEQYF.

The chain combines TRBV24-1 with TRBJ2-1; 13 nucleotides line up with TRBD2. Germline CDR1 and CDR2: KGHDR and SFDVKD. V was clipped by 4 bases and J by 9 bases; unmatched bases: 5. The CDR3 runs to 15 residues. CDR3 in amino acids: CATSERGLAGSEQFF. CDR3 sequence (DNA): TGTGCCACCAGTGAGAGGGGACTAGCGGGGAGTGAGCAGTTCTTC.

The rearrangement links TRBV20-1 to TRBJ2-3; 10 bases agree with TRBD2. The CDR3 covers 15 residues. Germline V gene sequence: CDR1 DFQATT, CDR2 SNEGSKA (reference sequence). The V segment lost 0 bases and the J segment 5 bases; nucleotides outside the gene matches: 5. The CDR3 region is CSARDIAGGKDTQYF. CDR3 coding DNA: TGCAGTGCTAGAGATATAGCGGGAGGTAAAGATACGCAGTATTTT.

CDR3 sequence reads: CASRRDLSYNSPLHF. The CDR3 DNA reads as TGTGCCAGCAGACGGGACCTCAGCTATAATTCACCCCTCCACTTT. V is TRBV7-6 and J is TRBJ1-6; D is perhaps TRBD1 (5 bases). Germline V gene lookup returns CDR1 SGHVS and CDR2 FNYEAQ. The CDR3 consists of 15 residues. The V end was cut by 6 bases, the J end by 3 bases, with 12 bases between. Supplemented by reference TRBV7-6 and TRBJ1-6, the full variable domain reads GAGVSQSPRYKVTKRGQDVALRCDPISGHVSLYWYRQALGQGPEFLTYFNYEAQQDKSGLPNDRFSAERPEGSISTLTIQRTEQRDSAMYRCASRRDLSYNSPLHFGNGTRLTVT.

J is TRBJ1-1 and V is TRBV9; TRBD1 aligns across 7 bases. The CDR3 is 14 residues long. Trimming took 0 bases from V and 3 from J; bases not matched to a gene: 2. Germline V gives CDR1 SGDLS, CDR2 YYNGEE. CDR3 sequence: CASSVDQGDTEAFF. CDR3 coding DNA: TGTGCCAGCAGCGTAGACCAGGGGGACACTGAAGCTTTCTTT.

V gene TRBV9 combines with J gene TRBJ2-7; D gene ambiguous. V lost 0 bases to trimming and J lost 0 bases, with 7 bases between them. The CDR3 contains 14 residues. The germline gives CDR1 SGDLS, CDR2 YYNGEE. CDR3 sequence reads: CASSVAQSSYEQYF. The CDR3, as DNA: TGTGCCAGCAGCGTAGCACAGAGCTCCTACGAGCAGTACTTC.

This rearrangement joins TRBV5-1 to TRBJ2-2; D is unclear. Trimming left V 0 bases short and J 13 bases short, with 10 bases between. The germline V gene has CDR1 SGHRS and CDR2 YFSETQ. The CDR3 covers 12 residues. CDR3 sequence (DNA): TGCGCCAGCAGCTTGGACGGCTCCGGGCTGTTTTTT. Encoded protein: CASSLDGSGLFF.

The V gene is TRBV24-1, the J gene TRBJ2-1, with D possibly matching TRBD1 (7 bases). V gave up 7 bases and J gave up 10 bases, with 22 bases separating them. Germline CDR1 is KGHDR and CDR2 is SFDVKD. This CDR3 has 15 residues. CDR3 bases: TGTGCCACCAGCGTCGGTGGTCAGGGGGGTATAGAGCAGTTCTTC. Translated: CATSVGGQGGIEQFF.

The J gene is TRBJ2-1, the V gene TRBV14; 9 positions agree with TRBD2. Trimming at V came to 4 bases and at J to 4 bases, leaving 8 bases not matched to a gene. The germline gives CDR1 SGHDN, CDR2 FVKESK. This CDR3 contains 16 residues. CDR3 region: CASSRRGLAGYNEQFF. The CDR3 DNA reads TGTGCCAGCAGCCGGCGAGGGCTAGCGGGATACAATGAGCAGTTCTTC.

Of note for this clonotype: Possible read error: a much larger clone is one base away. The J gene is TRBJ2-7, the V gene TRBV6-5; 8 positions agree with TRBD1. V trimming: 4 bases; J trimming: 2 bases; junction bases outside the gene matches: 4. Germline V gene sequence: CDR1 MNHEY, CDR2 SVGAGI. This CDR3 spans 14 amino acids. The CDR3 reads CASSWTGPTYEQYF. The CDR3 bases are TGTGCCAGCAGTTGGACAGGGCCTACCTACGAGCAGTACTTC.

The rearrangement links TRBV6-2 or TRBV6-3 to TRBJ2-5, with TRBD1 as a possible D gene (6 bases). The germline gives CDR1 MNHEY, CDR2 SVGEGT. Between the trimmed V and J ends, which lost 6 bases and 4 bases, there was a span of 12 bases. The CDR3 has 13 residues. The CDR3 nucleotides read TGTGCCAGCAGACAGGGCCTAGGAGAGACCCAGTACTTC. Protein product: CASRQGLGETQYF.

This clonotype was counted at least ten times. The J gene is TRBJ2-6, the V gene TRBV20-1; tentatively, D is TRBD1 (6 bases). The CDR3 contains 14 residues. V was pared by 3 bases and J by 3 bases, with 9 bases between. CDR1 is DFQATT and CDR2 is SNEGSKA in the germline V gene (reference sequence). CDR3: CSASRGIGANVLTF. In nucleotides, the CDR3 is TGCAGTGCTAGTAGGGGGATTGGGGCCAACGTCCTGACTTTC.

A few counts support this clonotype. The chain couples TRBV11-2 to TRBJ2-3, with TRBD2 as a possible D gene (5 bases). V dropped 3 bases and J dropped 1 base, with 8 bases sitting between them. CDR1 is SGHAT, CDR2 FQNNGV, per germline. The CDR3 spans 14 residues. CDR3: CASSFGIGTDTQYF. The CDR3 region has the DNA TGTGCCAGCAGCTTCGGGATTGGCACAGATACGCAGTATTTT.

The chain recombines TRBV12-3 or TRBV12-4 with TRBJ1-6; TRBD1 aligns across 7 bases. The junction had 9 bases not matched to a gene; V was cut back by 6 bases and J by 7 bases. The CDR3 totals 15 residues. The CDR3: CASSIGRGSNSPLHF. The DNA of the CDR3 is TGTGCCAGCAGCATAGGCAGGGGGTCCAATTCACCCCTCCACTTT.

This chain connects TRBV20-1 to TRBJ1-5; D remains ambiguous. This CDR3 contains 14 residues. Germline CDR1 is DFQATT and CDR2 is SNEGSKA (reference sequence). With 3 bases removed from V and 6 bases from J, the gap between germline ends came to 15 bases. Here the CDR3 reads CSASWQSQAQPQHF. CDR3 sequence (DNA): TGCAGTGCTAGTTGGCAGAGTCAGGCTCAGCCCCAGCATTTT.

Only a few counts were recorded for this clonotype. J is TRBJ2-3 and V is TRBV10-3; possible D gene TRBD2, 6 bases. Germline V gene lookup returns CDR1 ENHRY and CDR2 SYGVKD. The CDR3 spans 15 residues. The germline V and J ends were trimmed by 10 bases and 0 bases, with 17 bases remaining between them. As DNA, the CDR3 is TGTGCCACCGCCGGAGGGAGTCCTAGCACAGATACGCAGTATTTT. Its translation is CATAGGSPSTDTQYF.